The 2 T cell receptor beta chains below come from one sample, sequenced in a study of OX40 agonist ivuxolimab in advanced cancers. The library came from the immunoSEQ multiplex PCR assay. TCRdb limited this immuneACCESS table to in-frame rearrangements with V and J called. A share of clones is missing; checked studies link under half to unresolved V genes, and the rest is unexplained. Within this sample are about 64,000 clones, with about 85% of them counted one time only. The leading ten clones occupy approximately 2.9% of the sample. Sequencing was performed on CD4+ or CD8+ T cells sorted from blood, taken in a trial of the OX40 agonist ivuxolimab. The receptors derive from an adult with an advanced solid tumor such as melanoma, head and neck, liver or kidney cancer.

The chain uses TRBV5-8 and TRBJ2-2; D remains unclear. Germline values: CDR1 SGHTS, CDR2 YDEGEE. The CDR3 covers 13 residues. V was pared by 2 bases and J by 9 bases, with 11 bases between. DNA for the CDR3: TGTGCCAGCAGCTTACTCTCTGGGCGGGAGCTGTTTTTT. Encoded protein: CASSLLSGRELFF. The entire variable domain, with the rest obtained from reference TRBV5-8 and TRBJ2-2, is as follows: EAGVTQSPTHLIKTRGQQATLRCSPISGHTSVYWYQQALGLGLQFLLWYDEGEERNRGNFPPRFSGRQFPNYSSELNVNALELEDSALYLCASSLLSGRELFFGEGSRLTVL.

This clone was counted a few times. The V and J genes are TRBV7-9 and TRBJ1-1, with D unresolved. The CDR3 has 14 amino acids. The ends were cut back, 0 bases at V and 7 bases at J, with 12 bases in the middle. The V gene's germline CDR1 is SEHNR and CDR2 FQNEAQ (reference sequence). In DNA, the CDR3 is TGTGCCAGCAGCTTAGCTCGGGCGGATGATGAAGCTTTCTTT. Protein: CASSLARADDEAFF.